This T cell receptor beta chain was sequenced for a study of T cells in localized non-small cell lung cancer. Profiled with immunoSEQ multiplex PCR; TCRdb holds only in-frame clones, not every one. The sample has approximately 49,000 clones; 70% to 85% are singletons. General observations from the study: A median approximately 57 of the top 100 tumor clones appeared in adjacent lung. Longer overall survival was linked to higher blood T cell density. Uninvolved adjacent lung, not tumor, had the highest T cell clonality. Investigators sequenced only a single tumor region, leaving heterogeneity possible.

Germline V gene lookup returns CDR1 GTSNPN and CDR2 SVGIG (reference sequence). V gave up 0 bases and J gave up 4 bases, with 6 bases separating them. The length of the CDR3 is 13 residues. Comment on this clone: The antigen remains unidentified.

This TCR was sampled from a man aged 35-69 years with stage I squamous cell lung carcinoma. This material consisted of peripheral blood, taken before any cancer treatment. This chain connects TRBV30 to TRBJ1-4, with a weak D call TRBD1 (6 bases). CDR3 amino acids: CAWSVGGNEKLFF. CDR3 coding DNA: TGTGCCTGGAGTGTAGGGGGTAATGAAAAACTGTTTTTT.